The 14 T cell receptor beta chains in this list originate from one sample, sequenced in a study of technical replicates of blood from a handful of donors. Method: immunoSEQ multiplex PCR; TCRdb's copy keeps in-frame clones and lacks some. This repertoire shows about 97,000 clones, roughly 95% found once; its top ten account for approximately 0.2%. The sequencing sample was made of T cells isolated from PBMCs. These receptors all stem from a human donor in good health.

CDR3 sequence reads: CASSLYEAYEQYF. In DNA, the CDR3 is TGTGCCAGCAGTTTGTACGAGGCCTACGAGCAGTACTTC. This chain uses TRBV28 with TRBJ2-7; D is unclear. The CDR3 length is 13 residues. Trimming took 3 bases from V and 2 from J, leaving 8 bases between them. Germline-derived CDR1 and CDR2 are MDHEN and SYDVKM.

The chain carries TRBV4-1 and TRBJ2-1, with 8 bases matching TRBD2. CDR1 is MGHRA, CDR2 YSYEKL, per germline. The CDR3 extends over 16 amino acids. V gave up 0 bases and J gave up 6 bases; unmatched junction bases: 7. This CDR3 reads CASSQEGLAGRNEQFF. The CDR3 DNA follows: TGCGCCAGCAGCCAAGAAGGTCTAGCGGGCCGCAATGAGCAGTTCTTC.

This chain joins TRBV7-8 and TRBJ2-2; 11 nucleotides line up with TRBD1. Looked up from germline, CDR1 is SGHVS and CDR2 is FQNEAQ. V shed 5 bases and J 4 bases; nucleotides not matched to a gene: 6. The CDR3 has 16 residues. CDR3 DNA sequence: TGTGCCAGCAGCACTCGGACAGGGGGCATCACCGGGGAGCTGTTTTTT. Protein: CASSTRTGGITGELFF. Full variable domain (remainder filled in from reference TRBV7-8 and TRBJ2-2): GAGVSQSPRYKVAKRGQDVALRCDPISGHVSLFWYQQALGQGPEFLTYFQNEAQLDKSGLPSDRFFAERPEGSVSTLKIQRTQQEDSAVYLCASSTRTGGITGELFFGEGSRLTVL.

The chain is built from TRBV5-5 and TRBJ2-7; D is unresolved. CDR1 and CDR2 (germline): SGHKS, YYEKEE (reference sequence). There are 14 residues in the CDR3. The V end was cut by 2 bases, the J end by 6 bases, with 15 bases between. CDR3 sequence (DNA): TGTGCCAGCAGCTTCATTGGCTACCCTAGCGAGCAGTACTTC. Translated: CASSFIGYPSEQYF.

The CDR3: CASHRQAGNTIYF. As DNA, the CDR3 is TGTGCCAGTCATCGACAGGCTGGAAACACCATATATTTT. V is TRBV6-1 and J is TRBJ1-3; tentatively, D is TRBD1 (6 bases). V lost 9 bases, J lost 2 bases, and 11 bases lay in between. The CDR3 sequence is 13 residues long. CDR1 and CDR2 from the germline V gene are MNHNS and SASEGT.

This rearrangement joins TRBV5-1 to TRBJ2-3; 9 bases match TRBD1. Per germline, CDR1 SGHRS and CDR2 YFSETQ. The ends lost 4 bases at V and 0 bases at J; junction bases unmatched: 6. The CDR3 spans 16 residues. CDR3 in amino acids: CASSASTGGSTDTQYF. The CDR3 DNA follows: TGCGCCAGCAGCGCCTCGACAGGGGGGAGCACAGATACGCAGTATTTT.

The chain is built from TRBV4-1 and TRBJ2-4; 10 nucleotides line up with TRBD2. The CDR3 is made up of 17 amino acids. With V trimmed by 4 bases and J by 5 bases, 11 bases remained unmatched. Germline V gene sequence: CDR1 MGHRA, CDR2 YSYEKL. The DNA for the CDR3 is TGCGCCAGCAGCCCCCGAGAGGGTAGCGGGGGGCAAAACATTCAGTACTTC. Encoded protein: CASSPREGSGGQNIQYF.

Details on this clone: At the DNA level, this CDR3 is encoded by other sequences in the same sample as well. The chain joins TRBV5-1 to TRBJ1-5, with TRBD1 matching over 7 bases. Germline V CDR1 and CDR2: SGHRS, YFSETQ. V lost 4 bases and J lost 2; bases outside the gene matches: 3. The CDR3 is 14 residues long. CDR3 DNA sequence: TGCGCCAGCAGCGTAGGACAGGGCAATCAGCCCCAGCATTTT. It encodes CASSVGQGNQPQHF.

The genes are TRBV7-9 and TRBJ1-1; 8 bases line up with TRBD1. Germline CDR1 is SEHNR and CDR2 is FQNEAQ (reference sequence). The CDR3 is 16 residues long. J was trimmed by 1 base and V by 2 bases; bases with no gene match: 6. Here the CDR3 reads CASSLRTGLENTEAFF. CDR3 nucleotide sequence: TGTGCCAGCAGCTTAAGGACAGGGTTGGAGAACACTGAAGCTTTCTTT.

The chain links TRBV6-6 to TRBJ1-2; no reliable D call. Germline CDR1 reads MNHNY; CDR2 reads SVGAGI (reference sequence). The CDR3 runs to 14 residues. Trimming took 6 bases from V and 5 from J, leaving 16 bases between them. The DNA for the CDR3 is TGTGCCAGCAGCCGTGGCGGGCTCGGGTATGGCTACACCTTC. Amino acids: CASSRGGLGYGYTF.

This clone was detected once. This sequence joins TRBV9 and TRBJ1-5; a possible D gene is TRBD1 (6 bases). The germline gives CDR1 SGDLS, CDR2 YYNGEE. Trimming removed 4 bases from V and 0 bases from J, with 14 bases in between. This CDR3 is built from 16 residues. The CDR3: CASSLGGEYSNQPQHF. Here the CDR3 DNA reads TGTGCCAGCAGCTTAGGGGGAGAATATAGCAATCAGCCCCAGCATTTT.

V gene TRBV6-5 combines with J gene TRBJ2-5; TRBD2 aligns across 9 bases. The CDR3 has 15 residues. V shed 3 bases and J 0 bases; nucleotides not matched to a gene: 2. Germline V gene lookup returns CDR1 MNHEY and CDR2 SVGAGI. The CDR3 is CASSYSGGHQETQYF. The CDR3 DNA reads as TGTGCCAGCAGTTATAGCGGGGGTCACCAAGAGACCCAGTACTTC.

The CDR3 reads CASSANLIDTQYF. The CDR3 nucleotides are TGTGCCAGCAGTGCAAACCTAATAGATACGCAGTATTTT. The V call is TRBV6-1, the J call TRBJ2-3; D is ambiguous. V dropped 4 bases and J dropped 5 bases, with 10 bases sitting between them. CDR1 MNHNS and CDR2 SASEGT come from the germline V gene. This CDR3 spans 13 amino acids.

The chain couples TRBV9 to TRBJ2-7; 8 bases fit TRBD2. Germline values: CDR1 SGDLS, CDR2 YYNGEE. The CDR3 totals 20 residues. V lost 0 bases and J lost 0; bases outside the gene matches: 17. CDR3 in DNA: TGTGCCAGCAGCGTAGGATCTCCGGGGGCAAGCGGGGGTCGCTCCTACGAGCAGTACTTC. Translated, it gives CASSVGSPGASGGRSYEQYF.